This T cell receptor beta chain was identified during a study of T cells in Graves' hyperthyroidism and ophthalmopathy. The study's findings and limits: Separating ophthalmopathy from stable hyperthyroidism was achieved by a 13 V-J model. Most expanded thyroid clonotypes above 0.001 recurred in blood.

A note on this clonotype: Its antigen is undetermined.

Calling Graves' hyperthyroidism stable meant ophthalmopathy did not progress within 18 months. This CDR3 is built from 12 residues. V was cut by 4 bases and J by 3 bases, with 7 bases left in between. Germline CDR1 and CDR2: SQVTM and ANQGSEA. Amplification targeted TCR beta CDR3 regions from RNA transcripts. RT-PCR in the first round (using the HTBI primer set) targeted the TCR CDR3. TCRdb re-derived calls from the multiplex PCR reads in MiXCR, one entry per CDR3 protein. The table includes 610,000 or so distinct CDR3 sequences, around 45% detected once. The TCR sequence derives from a woman younger than 35 with Graves' hyperthyroidism. Source material: peripheral blood or thyroid tissue (not recorded which). The chain recombines TRBV29-1 with TRBJ1-3; D gene unclear. CDR3 bases: TGCAGCGTTGTGGGGAATGGAAACACCATATATTTT. Residues: CSVVGNGNTIYF.